Given below is one TCR beta chain in context. What this receptor recognizes is not known. No clone much larger than this one lies a single base away; base qualities are absent. These data belong to a study of blood T cell repertoires in COVID-19 (dated by TCRdb to 2020 to 2021). Background for the entire study: Samples covering the acute and convalescent phases of COVID-19 were provided by collaborators in the United States, Italy and Spain. The prospective study material was composed of cDNA or gDNA derived from T cells, B-cell-depleted T cells, or PBMCs. Subjects who had been exposed to COVID-19, were actively infected with it, or had recovered from it provided the deeply sampled blood TCRbeta repertoires that made up the dataset. The repertoires were released in a freely available public database meant as a resource for research on the immune response to SARS-CoV-2. Samples came from the ongoing ImmuneRACE study (first 160 participants) plus 1,254 subjects from 6 global collaborators. Sample metadata almost always included a de-identified subject ID, COVID-19 status, age in years and sex. Where available, HLA class I and class II types were obtained from metadata supplied by the sample provider rather than from assay-based typing.

The germline V gene encodes CDR1 ENHRY and CDR2 SYGVKD. The CDR3 goes from the cysteine to the phenylalanine over 14 residues. Solely the CDR3 DNA is kept, with 42 bases framed from the first base. The junction shows trimming of 6 bases on V and 6 bases on J, and the gene matches do not reach 7 bases of it. TCRbeta CDR3 regions were amplified from genomic DNA by means of the immunoSEQ Assay, a bias-controlled multiplex PCR. In the paper's pipeline: Within the assay, amplification of reference gene primers was used to estimate how many nucleated cells each sample contained. Sequence reads were collapsed and filtered to measure the absolute abundance of every unique TCRbeta CDR3 rearrangement. For each sample, productive Simpson clonality was calculated as the square root of Simpson's diversity index over productive rearrangements. Entries here come from immuneACCESS through TCRdb and include only in-frame sequences with V and J called. Some clones fail to appear in such tables; in the studies checked, an unresolved V gene covers under half of the shortfall, and the cause of the remainder is unknown. The DNA was the basis for D and trimming; V, J and clone size are from that table. This sample lists under 200,000 clones; roughly 83% were detected once. Together, the top ten hold 13% of the sample.

The study at large found these results: The quantity of clinical and demographic metadata differed by source and by participant and was supplied without curation.

In the prospective study, participants were about 18 to 89 years old, resided in about two dozen geographic areas of the United States, and were enrolled through a virtual design. To assign participants to cohorts, the prospective study relied on clinical history that participants themselves reported in a screening survey and a study questionnaire. For ImmuneRACE Cohort 3, a participant was defined as recovered based on two consecutive negative NP/OP PCR tests, clearance by a healthcare professional, or resolution of symptoms. In the prospective study, mobile phlebotomists collected whole blood, serum and a nasopharyngeal or oropharyngeal swab from each participant. Over an approximately 2-month period, participants in the prospective study had the option of providing additional blood draws and questionnaires. Before DNA extraction, blood samples from the prospective study were shipped at room temperature or frozen.

The specimen was PBMCs or T cells enriched from blood (not recorded which). The sequence derives from an older woman who had recovered from COVID-19. The V and J segments used are TRBV10-3 and TRBJ1-1; 10 junctional bases match TRBD1. The DNA sequence is TGTGCCATCAGGGAGATGGACAGGGGGTCTGAAGCTTTCTTT. This yields the protein CAIREMDRGSEAFF.